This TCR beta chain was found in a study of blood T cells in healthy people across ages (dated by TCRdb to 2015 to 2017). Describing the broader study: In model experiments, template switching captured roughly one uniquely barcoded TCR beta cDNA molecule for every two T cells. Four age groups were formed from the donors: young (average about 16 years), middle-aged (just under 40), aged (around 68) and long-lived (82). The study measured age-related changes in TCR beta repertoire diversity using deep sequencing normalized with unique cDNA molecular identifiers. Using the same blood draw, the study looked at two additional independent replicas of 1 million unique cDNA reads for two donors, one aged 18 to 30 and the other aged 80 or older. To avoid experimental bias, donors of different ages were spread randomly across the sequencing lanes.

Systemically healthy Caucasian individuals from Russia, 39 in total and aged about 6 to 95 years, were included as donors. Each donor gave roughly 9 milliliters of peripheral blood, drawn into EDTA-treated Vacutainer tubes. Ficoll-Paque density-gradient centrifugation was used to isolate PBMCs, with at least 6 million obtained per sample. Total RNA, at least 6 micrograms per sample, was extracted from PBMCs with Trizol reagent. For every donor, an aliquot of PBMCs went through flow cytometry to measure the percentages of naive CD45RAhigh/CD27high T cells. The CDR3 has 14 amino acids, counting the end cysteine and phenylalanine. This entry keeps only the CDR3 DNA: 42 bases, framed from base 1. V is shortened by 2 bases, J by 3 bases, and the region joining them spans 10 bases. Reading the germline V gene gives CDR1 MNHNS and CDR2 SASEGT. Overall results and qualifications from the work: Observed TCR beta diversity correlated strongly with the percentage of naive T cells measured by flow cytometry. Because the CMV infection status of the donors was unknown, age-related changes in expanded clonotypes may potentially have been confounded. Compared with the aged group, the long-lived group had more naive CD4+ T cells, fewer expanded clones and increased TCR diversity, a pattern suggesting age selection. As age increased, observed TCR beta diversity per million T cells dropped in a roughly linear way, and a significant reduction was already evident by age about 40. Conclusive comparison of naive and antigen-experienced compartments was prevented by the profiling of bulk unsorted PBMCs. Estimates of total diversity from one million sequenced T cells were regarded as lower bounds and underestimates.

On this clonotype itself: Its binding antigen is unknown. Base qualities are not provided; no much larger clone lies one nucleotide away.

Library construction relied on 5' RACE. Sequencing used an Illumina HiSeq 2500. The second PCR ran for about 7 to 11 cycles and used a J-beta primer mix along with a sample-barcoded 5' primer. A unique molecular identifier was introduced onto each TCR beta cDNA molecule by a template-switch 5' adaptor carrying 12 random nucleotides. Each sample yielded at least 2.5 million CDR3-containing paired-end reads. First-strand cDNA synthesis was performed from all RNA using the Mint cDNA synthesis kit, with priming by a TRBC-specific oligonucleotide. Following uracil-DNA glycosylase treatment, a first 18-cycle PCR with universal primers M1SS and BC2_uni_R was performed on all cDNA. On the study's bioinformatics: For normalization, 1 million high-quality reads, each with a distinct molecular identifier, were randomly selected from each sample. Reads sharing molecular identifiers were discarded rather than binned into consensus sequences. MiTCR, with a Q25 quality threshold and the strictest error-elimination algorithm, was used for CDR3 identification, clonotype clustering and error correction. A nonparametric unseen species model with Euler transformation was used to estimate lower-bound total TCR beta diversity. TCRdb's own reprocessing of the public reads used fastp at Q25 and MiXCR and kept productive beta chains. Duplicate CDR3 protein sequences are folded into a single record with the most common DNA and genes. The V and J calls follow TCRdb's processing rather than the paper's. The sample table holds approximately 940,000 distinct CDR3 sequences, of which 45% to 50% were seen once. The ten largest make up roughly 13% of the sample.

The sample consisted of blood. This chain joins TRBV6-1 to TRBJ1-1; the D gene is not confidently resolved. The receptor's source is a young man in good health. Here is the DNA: TGTGCCAGCAGTGAACAAAGGGAAGACACTGAAGCTTTCTTT. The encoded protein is CASSEQREDTEAFF.